These 25 T cell receptor beta chains were all obtained from the same sample, sequenced in a study of CD4 T cell repertoires in COVID-19. Generated by immunoSEQ multiplex PCR, the TCRdb table keeps only in-frame clones and is missing some. The table shows fewer than 100,000 clones, with roughly 85% occurring only once. The sequenced sample was CD4+ T cells from peripheral blood, obtained after recovery from COVID-19. The origin of the receptors is a human donor who had COVID-19.

This rearrangement joins TRBV6-6 to TRBJ2-7; perhaps D is TRBD1 or TRBD2 (5 bases each). Trimming removed 6 bases at V and 0 bases at J, with 12 bases between. Germline lookup yields CDR1 MNHNY and CDR2 SVGAGI (reference sequence). This CDR3 region has 14 residues. The CDR3 sequence is CASSQGASSYEQYF. CDR3 DNA sequence: TGTGCCAGCAGCCAGGGAGCTAGCTCCTACGAGCAGTACTTC.

This clone occurred once. The V and J genes are TRBV7-6 and TRBJ2-3; D is perhaps TRBD1 (6 bases). This CDR3 comprises 16 residues. V lost 4 bases and J lost 0, with 14 bases in between. Looked up from germline, CDR1 is SGHVS and CDR2 is FNYEAQ. CDR3 nucleotide sequence: TGTGCCAGCAGCTCCACGCAGGGGACCAGCACAGATACGCAGTATTTT. Translation: CASSSTQGTSTDTQYF.

In this sample, this clone turned up once. The CDR3, as DNA: TGCGCCAGCAGCTCTGACAGTCCCAATCAGCCCCAGCATTTT. Translating it yields CASSSDSPNQPQHF. The rearrangement uses TRBV5-1 and TRBJ1-5; tentative D call: TRBD1 (5 bases). Germline assignment: CDR1 SGHRS and CDR2 YFSETQ. This CDR3 comprises 14 residues. The V gene lost 3 bases and the J gene lost 3 bases, with 10 bases spanning the gap. The variable domain in full, with the rest retrieved from reference TRBV5-1 and TRBJ1-5, is KAGVTQTPRYLIKTRGQQVTLSCSPISGHRSVSWYQQTPGQGLQFLFEYFSETQRNKGNFPGRFSGRQFSNSRSEMNVSTLELGDSALYLCASSSDSPNQPQHFGDGTRLSIL.

As DNA, the CDR3 is TGTGCCAGAAGCCGACTGAAAACAACTAGCACAGATACGCAGTATTTT. The encoded protein is CARSRLKTTSTDTQYF. The J gene is TRBJ2-3, the V gene TRBV5-3, with unresolved D. TRBV5-3 is flagged as an ORF with uncertain function. There are 16 residues in the CDR3. Trimming took off 4 bases at V and 0 bases at J, with 15 bases between the two ends.

The chain couples TRBV7-2 to TRBJ2-2; D is possibly TRBD2 (6 bases). V lost 3 bases to trimming and J lost 5 bases, with 19 bases between them. CDR3 size: 17 residues. The germline V gene has CDR1 SGHTA and CDR2 FQGNSA. For the CDR3, the DNA is TGTGCCAGCAGCTTGAGTTCCCGGCTAGCGACAACCGGGGAGCTGTTTTTT. This codes for CASSLSSRLATTGELFF.

The gene calls are TRBV19 and TRBJ1-5; D is undetermined. V shed 5 bases and J shed 4 bases, with 15 bases lying between them. Per germline, CDR1 LNHDA and CDR2 SQIVND (reference sequence). The CDR3 has 15 amino acids. The CDR3 is CASSPGWTGNQPQHF. The CDR3, as DNA: TGTGCCAGTAGTCCCGGCTGGACGGGGAATCAGCCCCAGCATTTT. Combining the CDR3 with reference TRBV19 and TRBJ1-5 gives the whole variable domain DGGITQSPKYLFRKEGQNVTLSCEQNLNHDAMYWYRQDPGQGLRLIYYSQIVNDFQKGDIAEGYSVSREKKESFPLTVTSAQKNPTAFYLCASSPGWTGNQPQHFGDGTRLSIL.

The chain combines TRBV10-2 with TRBJ2-7, with TRBD2 identical over 9 bases. CDR1 and CDR2 (germline): WSHSY, SAAADI. With V trimmed by 10 bases and J by 3 bases, 7 bases remained unmatched. This CDR3 is 13 amino acids long. This CDR3 reads CATVSGSSYEQYF. The CDR3, as DNA: TGCGCCACCGTTAGCGGGAGTAGCTACGAGCAGTACTTC.

V usage is TRBV21-1 and J usage is TRBJ2-3. TRBV21-1 is a listed pseudogene. The CDR3 is 18 amino acids. CDR3 in amino acids: CASSNSRRAIGKTDTQYF. CDR3 DNA sequence: TGTGCCAGCAGCAACTCCCGACGGGCTATCGGCAAAACAGATACGCAGTATTTT.

The V call is TRBV4-2, the J call TRBJ2-5; D is undetermined. Germline V gene data show CDR1 as LGHNA and CDR2 as YNFKEQ. The CDR3 extends over 16 amino acids. The germline V and J ends were trimmed by 1 base and 5 bases, with 17 bases remaining between them. The chain's CDR3 is CASSQVSSALGETQYF. The CDR3 DNA follows: TGTGCCAGCAGCCAAGTCTCGTCAGCCCTGGGGGAGACCCAGTACTTC.

This clone was found once. The V gene is TRBV20-1, the J gene TRBJ1-1; D is unclear. The CDR3 contains 11 residues. V was trimmed by 6 bases and J by 2 bases, leaving 7 bases between them. Germline values: CDR1 DFQATT, CDR2 SNEGSKA (reference sequence). The DNA for the CDR3 is TGCAGTGCCAAGGGTAACACTGAAGCTTTCTTT. This translates into CSAKGNTEAFF.

The J gene is TRBJ1-1, the V gene TRBV7-3, with D uncertain. Germline V gene sequence: CDR1 SGHTA, CDR2 FQGTGA. This CDR3 is built from 13 residues. The V and J ends lost 2 bases and 2 bases respectively, with 6 bases between them. The chain's CDR3 is CASSLGRNTEAFF. CDR3 coding DNA: TGTGCCAGCAGCTTAGGGAGAAACACTGAAGCTTTCTTT.

This clone appeared a single time. The V gene is TRBV15, the J gene TRBJ1-1; the D gene is possibly TRBD1 (6 bases). Germline loops: CDR1 LNHNV, CDR2 YYDKDF (reference sequence). The CDR3 length is 14 residues. Between the trimmed V and J ends, which lost 0 bases and 4 bases, there was a span of 9 bases. The CDR3 loop is CATSREGGSTEAFF. Here the CDR3 DNA reads TGTGCCACCAGCAGAGAAGGGGGATCCACTGAAGCTTTCTTT. The full variable domain, completed using reference TRBV15 and TRBJ1-1, is DAMVIQNPRYQVTQFGKPVTLSCSQTLNHNVMYWYQQKSSQAPKLLFHYYDKDFNNEADTPDNFQSRRPNTSFCFLDIRSPGLGDTAMYLCATSREGGSTEAFFGQGTRLTVV.

V usage is TRBV6-4 and J usage is TRBJ1-6, with unresolved D. The CDR3 has 15 amino acids. Trimming took off 4 bases at V and 7 bases at J, with 14 bases between the two ends. Looked up from germline, CDR1 is MRHNA and CDR2 is SNTAGT. CDR3 in amino acids: CASSAEGSPNSPLHF. As DNA, the CDR3 is TGTGCCAGCAGTGCAGAGGGCAGTCCAAATTCACCCCTCCACTTT.

The sample holds one count of this clone. This sequence joins TRBV19 and TRBJ2-2, with 8 nucleotides matching TRBD2. V trimming: 6 bases; J trimming: 2 bases; junction bases outside the gene matches: 8. The CDR3 loop spans 16 amino acids. CDR1 and CDR2 from the germline V gene are LNHDA and SQIVND (reference sequence). The CDR3 reads CASSRSGTANTGELFF. The CDR3 DNA follows: TGTGCCAGTAGCCGTAGCGGGACTGCCAACACCGGGGAGCTGTTTTTT.

About this clone itself: Mismatch with germline at one junction end may stem from a read error. V is TRBV6-1 and J is TRBJ2-6; D might be TRBD1 (6 bases). This CDR3 is 14 amino acids long. Germline loops: CDR1 MNHNS, CDR2 SASEGT. Written as DNA, the CDR3 is TGTGCCAGCAGTGATGGACAGACACTCAGGGGCCTGGCTTTC. This codes for CASSDGQTLRGLAF.

This chain connects TRBV5-5 to TRBJ1-3; D is undetermined. Trimming left V 0 bases short and J 2 bases short, with 9 bases between. Germline loops: CDR1 SGHKS, CDR2 YYEKEE (reference sequence). The CDR3 spans 15 residues. The CDR3 sequence is CASSLAKGPGNTIYF. In nucleotides, the CDR3 is TGTGCCAGCAGCTTGGCGAAGGGCCCTGGAAACACCATATATTTT.

The rearrangement uses TRBV10-3 and TRBJ2-3, with 9 bases identical to TRBD2. This CDR3 has 15 residues. V dropped 11 bases and J dropped 1; count of bases not matched to a gene: 10. Looked up from germline, CDR1 is ENHRY and CDR2 is SYGVKD. Here the CDR3 reads CASSGASGGTDTQYF. The CDR3 region has the DNA TGTGCCTCCAGTGGGGCTAGCGGGGGCACAGATACGCAGTATTTT.

The chain links TRBV5-1 to TRBJ2-3, with 12 bases aligning to TRBD2. Germline CDR1 is SGHRS and CDR2 is YFSETQ. V dropped 4 bases and J dropped 3; count of bases not matched to a gene: 6. The CDR3 loop spans 16 amino acids. The CDR3: CASSARLAGETDTQYF. In DNA form, the CDR3 reads TGCGCCAGCAGCGCAAGACTAGCGGGAGAAACAGATACGCAGTATTTT.

V gene TRBV5-1 combines with J gene TRBJ2-5; 9 positions agree with TRBD1. Germline lookup yields CDR1 SGHRS and CDR2 YFSETQ. J was trimmed by 4 bases and V by 4 bases; bases with no gene match: 8. The CDR3 is 15 residues long. The CDR3 is CASSATGGAGETQYF. CDR3 sequence (DNA): TGCGCCAGCAGCGCTACAGGGGGCGCAGGAGAGACCCAGTACTTC.

The chain employs TRBV28 and TRBJ2-7; TRBD1 aligns across 11 bases. The CDR3 has 14 residues. After removal of 4 bases from V and 3 bases from J, the junction contained 2 bases not matched to a gene. Germline V gives CDR1 MDHEN, CDR2 SYDVKM. The CDR3 protein is CASSWTGGLYEQYF. The DNA of the CDR3 is TGTGCCAGCAGTTGGACAGGGGGCCTCTACGAGCAGTACTTC.

The chain carries TRBV12-3 or TRBV12-4 and TRBJ2-5; D is perhaps TRBD1 (6 bases). Deletions cut 6 bases from V and 5 bases from J, with 10 bases between. This CDR3 is built from 12 residues. CDR3 sequence (DNA): TGTGCCAGCAGGCAGGGGTTTGAGACCCAGTACTTC. Protein: CASRQGFETQYF.

The V and J genes are TRBV4-1 and TRBJ2-7; perhaps TRBD2 as D (6 bases). CDR3 size: 17 residues. Trimming removed 4 bases at V and 0 bases at J, with 19 bases between. Germline V gene sequence: CDR1 MGHRA, CDR2 YSYEKL. The CDR3 sequence: CASSPGGGAGFSYEQYF. CDR3 nucleotides: TGCGCCAGCAGCCCCGGCGGAGGAGCGGGCTTCTCCTACGAGCAGTACTTC.

The chain combines TRBV5-1 with TRBJ1-2, with D possibly being TRBD1 (5 bases). Germline V gene lookup returns CDR1 SGHRS and CDR2 YFSETQ. The CDR3 totals 16 residues. The V gene lost 0 bases and the J gene lost 0 bases, with 12 bases spanning the gap. This chain's CDR3 is CASSLVQGAANYGYTF. In DNA, the CDR3 is TGCGCCAGCAGCTTGGTTCAGGGAGCCGCTAACTATGGCTACACCTTC.

This clone is a singleton in its sample. The chain recombines TRBV4-1 with TRBJ1-6; unclear D gene. The CDR3 covers 15 residues. The germline V gene has CDR1 MGHRA and CDR2 YSYEKL. V gave up 3 bases and J gave up 6 bases, with 12 bases separating them. The chain's CDR3 is CASSQDGSLNSPLHF. The CDR3, as DNA: TGCGCCAGCAGCCAGGACGGGAGCCTTAATTCACCCCTCCACTTT.

The chain recombines TRBV19 with TRBJ1-5; D remains ambiguous. CDR3 length: 13 amino acids. Between the trimmed V and J ends, which lost 8 bases and 7 bases, there was a span of 15 bases. From germline, CDR1 is LNHDA and CDR2 SQIVND (reference sequence). CDR3 sequence reads: CASRPSSDQPQHF. The CDR3 coding sequence is TGTGCCAGTCGGCCCTCTTCCGACCAGCCCCAGCATTTT.